This TCR beta chain was sequenced during a study of blood T cell repertoires in COVID-19. Study-wide background: Material from acute and convalescent COVID-19 was sourced from the United States, Italy and Spain. From T cells, B-cell-depleted T cells, or PBMCs came the material, which was cDNA or gDNA.

Original methodology: Scientists estimated how many nucleated cells there were by amplifying reference gene primers. TCRdb keeps only in-frame clones here, not all; method: immunoSEQ multiplex PCR. V and J calls and clone size come straight from that table; D and trimming were deduced from the DNA. This repertoire shows some 67,000 clones, roughly 90% found once; its top ten account for 1% to 1.5%. The CDR3 totals 15 residues. Germline V CDR1 and CDR2: SGHTS, YDEGEE. Trimming at V came to 4 bases and at J to 5 bases, leaving 8 bases not matched to a gene. This chain uses TRBV5-8 with TRBJ1-4; the match to TRBD1 covers 7 bases. The source is a woman aged 55-70 years with acute or convalescent COVID-19. Input material: peripheral blood. The CDR3 region has the DNA TGTGCCAGCAGCGACGCGGGACAGAGAAATGAAAAACTGTTTTTT. Translating gives CASSDAGQRNEKLFF.